Presented here are 14 T cell receptor beta chains from one specimen sequenced in a study of T cells in tuberculosis. TCRdb's copy holds only in-frame clones and misses some; the assay was immunoSEQ multiplex PCR. The sample has tens of thousands of clones, just under 95% seen once. The sequencing sample was made of PBMCs. These receptors all come from a donor between 10 and 35 years old with latent tuberculosis or without tuberculosis infection. Some clones in this sample may be carry-over from other donors' samples.

The gene calls are TRBV27 and TRBJ2-1; the match to TRBD2 covers 9 bases. The CDR3 is 15 amino acids. Germline V gene sequence: CDR1 MNHEY, CDR2 SMNVEV (reference sequence). V was clipped by 2 bases and J by 4 bases; unmatched bases: 3. CDR3: CASSLASGIYNEQFF. In nucleotides, the CDR3 is TGTGCCAGCAGTTTAGCTAGCGGGATTTACAATGAGCAGTTCTTC.

In DNA, the CDR3 is TGCGCCAGCAGCCCCGGACAGGGGGGGACCGGGGAGCTGTTTTTT. Its protein is CASSPGQGGTGELFF. The chain has TRBV5-1 and TRBJ2-2; 10 positions match TRBD1. The V segment lost 4 bases and the J segment 5 bases; nucleotides outside the gene matches: 5. The CDR3 is 15 residues long. CDR1 is SGHRS, CDR2 YFSETQ, per germline.

V is TRBV6-1 and J is TRBJ1-5; tentative D call: TRBD1 (6 bases). CDR3 length equals 15 residues. V dropped 7 bases and J dropped 6 bases, with 19 bases sitting between them. Per germline, CDR1 MNHNS and CDR2 SASEGT. CDR3 sequence: CASIDGILTGQPQHF. CDR3 DNA: TGTGCCAGCATTGACGGGATCCTGACAGGTCAGCCCCAGCATTTT.

The chain is built from TRBV18 and TRBJ2-3, with D perhaps TRBD1 (6 bases). Deletions cut 1 base from V and 1 base from J, with 12 bases between. There are 16 residues in the CDR3. The germline V gene encodes CDR1 KGHSH and CDR2 LQKENI. The CDR3 loop reads CASSPQGEYGTDTQYF. As DNA, the CDR3 is TGTGCCAGCTCACCACAGGGGGAGTACGGCACAGATACGCAGTATTTT. Looking up the rest from reference TRBV18 and TRBJ2-3 gives the full variable domain: NAGVMQNPRHLVRRRGQEARLRCSPMKGHSHVYWYRQLPEEGLKFMVYLQKENIIDESGMPKERFSAEFPKEGPSILRIQQVVRGDSAAYFCASSPQGEYGTDTQYFGPGTRLTVL.

This chain joins TRBV10-1 and TRBJ2-3, with D unresolved. Per the germline V gene, CDR1 is WNHNN and CDR2 is SYGVQD (reference sequence). Trimming removed 6 bases from V and 2 bases from J, with 9 bases in between. This CDR3 has 13 residues. The CDR3, as DNA: TGCGCCAGCAGCCTGAGTTCCACAGATACGCAGTATTTT. It yields the protein CASSLSSTDTQYF.

The gene calls are TRBV5-1 and TRBJ1-3; D is uncertain. V was shortened by 0 bases and J by 0 bases, with 10 bases between the two germline ends. Germline lookup yields CDR1 SGHRS and CDR2 YFSETQ. This CDR3 spans 16 amino acids. The CDR3 nucleotides read TGCGCCAGCAGCTTGGGAAGTCAGTACTCTGGAAACACCATATATTTT. Its translation: CASSLGSQYSGNTIYF.

The chain combines TRBV4-1 with TRBJ1-1, with TRBD1 identical over 7 bases. Per the germline V gene, CDR1 is MGHRA and CDR2 is YSYEKL. This CDR3 is built from 15 residues. With V trimmed by 0 bases and J by 6 bases, 7 bases remained unmatched. In DNA, the CDR3 is TGCGCCAGCAGCCAAGATAGAAGAGGGGGCCCTGAAGCTTTCTTT. It yields the protein CASSQDRRGGPEAFF.

The chain recombines TRBV14 with TRBJ1-1, with 8 bases that match TRBD1. The CDR3 spans 16 residues. V gave up 1 base and J gave up 4 bases; unmatched junction bases: 8. CDR1 is SGHDN, CDR2 FVKESK, per germline. CDR3 region: CASSQGQGILFTEAFF. DNA for the CDR3: TGTGCCAGCAGCCAAGGACAGGGGATTTTATTCACTGAAGCTTTCTTT.

This clone was counted a single time. The J gene is TRBJ1-5, the V gene TRBV27; weak D call: TRBD1 (6 bases). Germline V CDR1 and CDR2: MNHEY, SMNVEV (reference sequence). Trimming removed 7 bases from V and 5 bases from J, with 18 bases in between. The CDR3 loop spans 15 amino acids. CDR3 nucleotide sequence: TGTGCCAGCATGCGGGGGGGGGCGGCGGATCAGCCCCAGCATTTT. This gives the protein CASMRGGAADQPQHF.

This chain uses TRBV5-1 with TRBJ2-1; 10 positions agree with TRBD1. Per germline, CDR1 SGHRS and CDR2 YFSETQ. The V and J ends lost 2 bases and 6 bases, in that order; junction bases with no gene match: 5. The length of the CDR3 is 15 residues. The CDR3 coding sequence is TGCGCCAGCAGCTTAACGGGACAGGGGAGCAATGAGCAGTTCTTC. It is translated as CASSLTGQGSNEQFF. The full variable domain, its missing parts supplied by reference TRBV5-1 and TRBJ2-1, is KAGVTQTPRYLIKTRGQQVTLSCSPISGHRSVSWYQQTPGQGLQFLFEYFSETQRNKGNFPGRFSGRQFSNSRSEMNVSTLELGDSALYLCASSLTGQGSNEQFFGPGTRLTVL.

The chain has TRBV5-4 and TRBJ1-3, with D maybe TRBD1 (5 bases). Trimming pared 0 bases from V and 1 base from J, leaving 5 bases between. Germline-derived CDR1 and CDR2 are SGHNT and YYREEE (reference sequence). The CDR3 length is 14 residues. For the CDR3, the DNA is TGTGCCAGCAGCTTGGCAGGGTCTGGAAACACCATATATTTT. It codes for CASSLAGSGNTIYF.

This clone was observed once. The DNA of the CDR3 is TGTGCCTACTCGACTAGCGGATACTACGAGCAGTACTTC. This gives the protein CAYSTSGYYEQYF. This rearrangement joins TRBV30 to TRBJ2-7; 9 positions match TRBD2. V lost 7 bases and J lost 3; bases outside the gene matches: 7. The CDR3 is 13 amino acids. The germline gives CDR1 GTSNPN, CDR2 SVGIG (reference sequence).

There are a few counts of this clone. This chain's CDR3 is CASSLVQGELFF. CDR3 coding DNA: TGCGCCAGCAGCCTCGTCCAGGGGGAGCTGTTTTTT. The chain combines TRBV5-1 with TRBJ2-2; the D is unclear. CDR1 SGHRS and CDR2 YFSETQ come from the germline V gene. V gave up 4 bases and J gave up 8 bases, with 9 bases separating them. CDR3 size: 12 residues.

This chain links TRBV27 with TRBJ2-7; D is undetermined. The V gene's germline CDR1 is MNHEY and CDR2 SMNVEV (reference sequence). CDR3 length: 14 residues. Trimming pared 3 bases from V and 2 bases from J, leaving 11 bases between. The CDR3 is CASSFSFPAYEQYF. The CDR3 DNA follows: TGTGCCAGCAGTTTTAGTTTTCCGGCCTACGAGCAGTACTTC.